This section outlines one T cell receptor (beta chain) sequence together with its context. Its antigen remains undetermined. No clone much larger than this one lies a single base away; base qualities are absent. This sample is part of a study of OX40 agonist ivuxolimab in advanced cancers. Regarding the study in general: Ivuxolimab, which targeted the costimulatory receptor OX40 (CD134), was an agonistic, fully human IgG2 monoclonal antibody. Intravenous ivuxolimab was administered to patients every 2 weeks at six dose levels: 0.01, 0.1, 0.3, 1.5, 3 and 10 mg/kg. Among the roughly 50 dose-escalation patients, around 19 had hepatocellular carcinoma, 15 or so melanoma, 9 renal cell carcinoma and 9 head and neck cancer. A male proportion of nearly 85% and a mean age of about 60 years, ranging from roughly 23 to 79, were recorded for the dose-escalation cohort. Patients were allowed to have had prior anti-PD-1, anti-PD-L1 or anti-CTLA-4 therapy, and around 43% of the dose-escalation patients had been treated with checkpoint inhibitors. Three dose-escalation patients achieved partial responses, one with hepatocellular carcinoma and two with cutaneous melanoma. Peripheral TCRbeta sequencing was intended to test whether TCR sequence diversity was altered and clonal T-cell expansion was caused by ivuxolimab. The paper reports the monotherapy dose-escalation portion (N of about 47 patients) of the phase I ivuxolimab trial.

Patients with autoimmune disease history or receiving systemic immunosuppression were excluded from the trial. Peripheral blood for TCR sequencing was collected from all dose cohorts at baseline, on cycle 4 day 1, and on cycle 7 day 1. Samples were obtained from an open-label, multicenter, first-in-human phase I dose-escalation trial of ivuxolimab. The trial enrolled adults with locally advanced or metastatic head and neck squamous cell, hepatocellular, melanoma or renal cell carcinoma. Before TCR sequencing, CD4+ T cells and CD8+ T cells from peripheral blood were sorted into separate populations. Here is what the overall study found, with its caveats: Low levels of normalized T-cell clonal expansion were also shown by some nonresponding patients. In the 0.1-3.0 mg/kg groups, partial responders had among the lowest normalized peripheral clonal expansion, particularly in CD8+ T cells. Clonal expansion of both CD4+ and CD8+ blood T cells was observed from baseline to week 6 at doses 0.1 to 3.0 mg/kg. On average, CD8+ T cells showed more expanded clones than CD4+ T cells after ivuxolimab. Antigen specificity was not determined for the clonally expanded peripheral T cells.

To sequence the TCRbeta CDR3 region, genomic DNA was isolated from the sorted cells. TCRbeta CDR3 regions were sequenced using the immunoSEQ Assay. The immuneACCESS repertoire file appears here via TCRdb, limited to in-frame rearrangements. These files lack a portion of the clones; in checked studies, under half of the deficit traces to unresolved V genes, and the cause of the others is not known. The sample table lists over 85,000 clones, roughly 93% of them with a count of one. About 0.24% of the sample comes from the top ten. Sequenced material: CD4+ or CD8+ T cells sorted from blood, taken in a trial of the OX40 agonist ivuxolimab. The TCR comes from an adult with an advanced solid tumor such as melanoma, head and neck, liver or kidney cancer.

The CDR3 amino acid sequence is: CSVGGRGTQYF. The bases are TGCAGCGTAGGAGGCCGGGGTACGCAGTATTTT. The chain links TRBV29-1 with TRBJ2-3; a tentative D match to TRBD2 spans 5 bases. The CDR3 starts with the cysteine, ends with the phenylalanine, and has 11 residues. The retained sequence is limited to the CDR3, 33 bases, with the frame set at the first base. CDR1 and CDR2 are read off the germline V gene as SQVTM and ANQGSEA. Trimming at the junction amounts to 6 bases on V and 8 bases on J, and the germline ends lie 12 bases apart.